These T cell receptor beta chains were read from a single sample in a study of shared clonotypes between healthy human individuals. This table comes from immunoSEQ multiplex PCR, and its TCRdb copy is limited to in-frame clones, with some not included. The table shows over a million clones, with roughly 97% occurring only once. The sample was naive CD4+ T cells sorted from blood. The receptors were sampled from a young man in good health. Both conserved end residues are part of each CDR3. The order of the fields is V gene, clone size, J gene, D gene, CDR3 DNA, CDR3 protein. A D gene is named only where the DNA matches it firmly. The size of a clone is reported for some rows only, either as once, few or many, or as a class for expanded clones.

TRBV10-3	once	TRBJ2-7	-	TGTGCCATCAGTGAATCCCCTGGTTCCTACGAGCAGTACTTC	CAISESPGSYEQYF
TRBV2	-	TRBJ2-1	-	TGTGCCAGCAGTGAGCCCCCCTACAATGAGCAGTTCTTC	CASSEPPYNEQFF
TRBV28	-	TRBJ2-3	TRBD1	TGTGCCAGTTCAGACAGGGACCCAGATACGCAGTATTTT	CASSDRDPDTQYF
TRBV7-9	once	TRBJ1-1	-	TGTGCCAGCAGCTTAGAAGGAGCGTGGGCTTTCTTT	CASSLEGAWAFF
TRBV19	-	TRBJ1-1	-	TGTGCCAGTAGTTCTGGGGGTTTTTACACTGAAGCTTTCTTT	CASSSGGFYTEAFF
TRBV5-1	-	TRBJ2-7	-	TGCGCCAGCAGCTTGCCGGGGGGCGGAGAGCAGTACTTC	CASSLPGGGEQYF
TRBV19	few	TRBJ1-2	TRBD1	TGTGCCAGTAGTCTCCCCCGGGACAGGCCTCTCTATGGCTACACCTTC	CASSLPRDRPLYGYTF
TRBV28	once	TRBJ2-5	TRBD1	TGTGCCAGCGGCGGACAGGGGTGGCAAGAGACCCAGTACTTC	CASGGQGWQETQYF
TRBV30	-	TRBJ1-5	TRBD1	TGTGCCTGGAGTGTCCACAGGGGCAACCAGCCCCAGCATTTT	CAWSVHRGNQPQHF
TRBV28	-	TRBJ2-7	TRBD1	TGTGCCAGCAGTCCCACCTGGGACAGGGCATCCTACGAGCAGTACTTC	CASSPTWDRASYEQYF
TRBV5-5	-	TRBJ2-2	-	TGTGCCAGCAGCCTCCCCAGCCCGAACACCGGGGAGCTGTTTTTT	CASSLPSPNTGELFF
TRBV6-1	-	TRBJ2-7	TRBD2	TGTGCCAGCAGTGTTCGGGCTAGCGGCTACGAGCAGTACTTC	CASSVRASGYEQYF
TRBV2	once	TRBJ2-2	-	TGTGCCAGCAGGACGGGTGCCGGGGAGCTGTTTTTT	CASRTGAGELFF
TRBV6-5	once	TRBJ2-3	-	TGTGCCAGCAGTGTCTTGGGTGAAGGGACAGATACGCAGTATTTT	CASSVLGEGTDTQYF
TRBV30	-	TRBJ2-7	TRBD1	TGTGCCTGGAGTGGGGGACAGGGACCCGGTGGAATTGCGGGATACGAGCAGTACTTC	CAWSGGQGPGGIAGYEQYF
TRBV10-3	once	TRBJ2-7	TRBD1	TGTGCCATCAGAAGATCGGGTCAGGGGGCTTCTTTCGGATACGAGCAGTACTTC	CAIRRSGQGASFGYEQYF
TRBV5-1	-	TRBJ2-5	-	TGCGCCAGCAGAAAACAGGGAAGGGAGACCCAGTACTTC	CASRKQGRETQYF
TRBV9	-	TRBJ2-1	TRBD2	TGTGCCAGCGGGGGACTACCGACCTACAATGAGCAGTTCTTC	CASGGLPTYNEQFF
TRBV12-5	-	TRBJ2-1	-	TGTGCTAGTGGTTCACGTGGCGACGGAAATGAGCAGTTCTTC	CASGSRGDGNEQFF
TRBV18	-	TRBJ1-1	TRBD1	TGTGCCAGCTCACGGATCTCTACAGGGGAGGCTGAAGCTTTCTTT	CASSRISTGEAEAFF
TRBV4-1	-	TRBJ2-5	-	TGCGCCAGCAGCCAAGGGTCAGGTCGAGAGACCCAGTACTTC	CASSQGSGRETQYF
TRBV5-1	-	TRBJ2-3	TRBD1	TGCGCCAGCAGCATCGCAGGGGGCACTAGCACAGATACGCAGTATTTT	CASSIAGGTSTDTQYF
TRBV27	-	TRBJ1-2	-	TGTGCCAGCAGTTTACTCCGCGGGGGAGGCTACACCTTC	CASSLLRGGGYTF
TRBV10-1	few	TRBJ2-1	TRBD2	TGCGCCACCCAGCTAAGCGGGAGTTTCGGGGAGCAGTTCTTC	CATQLSGSFGEQFF
TRBV2	-	TRBJ1-4	-	TGTGCCAGCAACCTGAATGGGGGAAATGAAAAACTGTTTTTT	CASNLNGGNEKLFF
TRBV11-2	-	TRBJ2-7	TRBD2	TGTGCCAGCAGCTTCCGGGGGGGAGCCTACGAGCAGTACTTC	CASSFRGGAYEQYF
TRBV7-2	-	TRBJ2-2	-	TGTGCCAGCAGCTTCCTCGGATTTTCAGGCGGGGAGCTGTTTTTT	CASSFLGFSGGELFF
TRBV5-1	-	TRBJ2-1	-	TGCGCCAGCAGAACTACAGGGAACAATGAGCAGTTCTTC	CASRTTGNNEQFF
TRBV30	-	TRBJ1-2	TRBD1	TGTGCCTGGAGTGCTCGGGACAGGCAGCTTGGGGGCTACACCTTC	CAWSARDRQLGGYTF
TRBV11-1	-	TRBJ2-7	-	TGTGCCAGCAGCAATCAACTAGTTTCCGAGCAGTACTTC	CASSNQLVSEQYF
TRBV28	-	TRBJ2-7	TRBD1	TGTGCCAGCAGTTTATCGGGACAGGGTGGCCACGAGCAGTACTTC	CASSLSGQGGHEQYF
TRBV2	once	TRBJ2-1	-	TGTGCCAGCAGCTCCGGCGATGGGGTCAATGAGCAGTTCTTC	CASSSGDGVNEQFF
TRBV9	-	TRBJ2-1	TRBD2	TGTGCCAGCAGCGTAGATGCGCGGGAGGGCCTGTTGGATGAGCAGTTCTTC	CASSVDAREGLLDEQFF
TRBV25-1	-	TRBJ2-1	TRBD2	TGTGCCAGCAGCACACGGAGACTAGCGGGAGCGACGTTCTTC	CASSTRRLAGATFF
TRBV18	once	TRBJ2-7	TRBD1	TGTGCCAGCTCACCATTGGGGACAGGACACTACGAGCAGTACTTC	CASSPLGTGHYEQYF
TRBV7-9	-	TRBJ1-1	TRBD1	TGTGCCAGCAGCTTAGGACAGGGGAACACTGAAGCTTTCTTT	CASSLGQGNTEAFF
TRBV9	-	TRBJ2-3	TRBD2	TGTGCCAGCAGCGGGGGGTGGACTAGCCGTAATACGCAGTATTTT	CASSGGWTSRNTQYF
TRBV6-1	-	TRBJ1-2	TRBD1	TGTGCCAGCAGTGAAGCGCTTGGCGGACAGGGGGCGTACTATGGCTACACCTTC	CASSEALGGQGAYYGYTF
TRBV19	-	TRBJ2-7	-	TGTGCCAGTAGTCGTCTAGGGGCCGCGAGCTACGAGCAGTACTTC	CASSRLGAASYEQYF
TRBV5-1	-	TRBJ2-1	TRBD2	TGCGCCAGCAGCGGAGGGCTAGCGGGGAGCTCCTACAATGAGCAGTTCTTC	CASSGGLAGSSYNEQFF
TRBV5-1	once	TRBJ1-4	TRBD1	TGCGCCAGCAGCTTGGCCCGGGACAGGGATGAAAAACTGTTTTTT	CASSLARDRDEKLFF
TRBV28	-	TRBJ1-1	TRBD1	TGTGCCAGCAGCTACAGGGGACTAAACACTGAAGCTTTCTTT	CASSYRGLNTEAFF
TRBV25-1	-	TRBJ2-1	-	TGTGCCAGCAGTGGAGGTCGGGGTCCCAGCAATGAGCAGTTCTTC	CASSGGRGPSNEQFF